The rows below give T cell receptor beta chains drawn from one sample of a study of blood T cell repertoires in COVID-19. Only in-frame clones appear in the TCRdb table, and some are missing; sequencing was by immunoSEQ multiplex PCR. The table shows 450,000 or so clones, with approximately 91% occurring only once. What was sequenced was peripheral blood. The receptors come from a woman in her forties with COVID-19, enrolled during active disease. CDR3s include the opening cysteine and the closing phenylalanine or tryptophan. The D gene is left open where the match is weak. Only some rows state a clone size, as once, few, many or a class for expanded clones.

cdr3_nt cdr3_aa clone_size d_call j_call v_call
TGTGCCAGCAGAGCGGGAGGGCCCGGTGAGCAGTTCTTC CASRAGGPGEQFF NA TRBD2 TRBJ2-1 TRBV2
TGTGCCAGCAGGACAGGGAAGGTAGAAAAACTGTTTTTT CASRTGKVEKLFF NA TRBD1 TRBJ1-4 TRBV28
TGCGCCAGCCGCACCCGGGGACAGGGACAGGAGACCCAGTACTTC CASRTRGQGQETQYF NA TRBD1 TRBJ2-5 TRBV5-1
TGTGCCAGCTCACCACTTCCCGGGACAGGGGTTAGCAATCAGCCCCAGCATTTT CASSPLPGTGVSNQPQHF NA TRBD1 TRBJ1-5 TRBV18
TGTGCCAGCAGCCAGCTATCTGGGGCCAACGTCCTGACTTTC CASSQLSGANVLTF NA NA TRBJ2-6 TRBV14
TGTGCCAGCAGCTTACGGGGCGGGGACTACGAGCAGTACTTC CASSLRGGDYEQYF NA NA TRBJ2-7 TRBV7-3
TGCGCCAGCAGCCAAGTGCGACAGGGGGGGAACTATGGCTACACCTTC CASSQVRQGGNYGYTF NA TRBD1 TRBJ1-2 TRBV4-1
TGTGCCATCAGTGAGTCGCGGACAGGGTTTAATGAAAAACTGTTTTTT CAISESRTGFNEKLFF NA TRBD1 TRBJ1-4 TRBV10-3
TGCGCCAGCAGCTTGGACAGCTACACCGGGGAGCTGTTTTTT CASSLDSYTGELFF NA NA TRBJ2-2 TRBV5-1
TGCGCCAGCAGCTTTAAATCCGGGACAGGGAACGAAAAACTGTTTTTT CASSFKSGTGNEKLFF NA TRBD1 TRBJ1-4 TRBV5-1
TGTGCCAGCAGTTCGGGACAGGGGACCCCCTACGAGCAGTACTTC CASSSGQGTPYEQYF once TRBD1 TRBJ2-7 TRBV28
TGTGCCAGTAAGTGGGGCATCGGGAACACTGAAGCTTTCTTT CASKWGIGNTEAFF NA NA TRBJ1-1 TRBV19
TGTGCCAGCAGCTTAACCCCAGGAGGGAGCTCTGGAAACACCATATATTTT CASSLTPGGSSGNTIYF NA NA TRBJ1-3 TRBV13
TGTGCCAGCAGCGAGGGGGCCCCAGGGGCCGGGGAGCTGTTTTTT CASSEGAPGAGELFF NA TRBD1 TRBJ2-2 TRBV13
TGTGCCAGCAGTTACGAAGGACAGGGGTTAGTATCACCCCTCCACTTT CASSYEGQGLVSPLHF NA TRBD1 TRBJ1-6 TRBV28
TGTGCCAGCAGCAAACAGGGGTATGGCTACACCTTC CASSKQGYGYTF few TRBD1 TRBJ1-2 TRBV28
TGTGCCACCAGCAGCTATGACAGAGGTCTTCAGAACACTGAAGCTTTCTTT CATSSYDRGLQNTEAFF NA NA TRBJ1-1 TRBV15
TGTGCCAGCAGCTTGGGAACGGAAGGGGTGGATACGCAGTATTTT CASSLGTEGVDTQYF NA NA TRBJ2-3 TRBV11-3
TGTGCCAGCTCACACGGCGGATCGGACACTGAAGCTTTCTTT CASSHGGSDTEAFF NA NA TRBJ1-1 TRBV18
TGTGCCAGCACCCCTCCGACTAGCGGGAGCTCGTACGAGCAGTACTTC CASTPPTSGSSYEQYF NA TRBD2 TRBJ2-7 TRBV6-6
TGTGCCAGCAGTACCCCGGGGGAGTTGTGCGAGCAGTACTTC CASSTPGELCEQYF NA NA TRBJ2-7 TRBV28
TGCGCCAGCAGCTCGGAGGGACAGGGGGCAGGTTACACCTTC CASSSEGQGAGYTF NA TRBD1 TRBJ1-2 TRBV5-1
TGTGCCAGCAGTGCGCAGGGTGGTCAGCCCCAGCATTTT CASSAQGGQPQHF once NA TRBJ1-5 TRBV6-4
TGCGCCAGCAGCCAAGCGGAACTCGGGGGCACAGATACGCAGTATTTT CASSQAELGGTDTQYF NA NA TRBJ2-3 TRBV4-3
TGCAGTGCTAGTTCGACAGGCTCTATGGAAAAACTGTTTTTT CSASSTGSMEKLFF NA NA TRBJ1-4 TRBV20-1
TGTGCCAGCAGTTCCACACAGGGGTACAATCAGCCCCAGCATTTT CASSSTQGYNQPQHF NA TRBD1 TRBJ1-5 TRBV2
TGTGCCAGCTCACCTGACGGGTTGGGGGGCTATGGCTACACCTTC CASSPDGLGGYGYTF NA NA TRBJ1-2 TRBV18
TGTGCCATCAGTGAGTTGGGAGTGAGGGCTGAAGCTTTCTTT CAISELGVRAEAFF NA NA TRBJ1-1 TRBV10-3
TGTGCCTGGAGAGGGGGCGGGACTAATGAAAAACTGTTTTTT CAWRGGGTNEKLFF NA TRBD1 TRBJ1-4 TRBV30
TGTGCCATCCACTCCGGACACAAGAACACTGAAGCTTTCTTT CAIHSGHKNTEAFF NA NA TRBJ1-1 TRBV6-5
TGTGCCATCAGTGAGTCAACGGATGGCTACACCTTC CAISESTDGYTF NA NA TRBJ1-2 TRBV10-3
TGTGCCACCAGCAGTTTCGGGGGTTCGCAGTACTTC CATSSFGGSQYF NA NA TRBJ2-7 TRBV15
TGTGCCAGCAGTGATACAGGGGATCGGGTCTATGGCTACACCTTC CASSDTGDRVYGYTF NA TRBD1 TRBJ1-2 TRBV6-4
TGCGCCAGCAGCAAAGACACAGTGTCTTCACCCCTCCACTTT CASSKDTVSSPLHF NA NA TRBJ1-6 TRBV5-1
TGTGCCACCAGCAGACCGCTCGGGAGCGGGAAGGGCACAGATACGCAGTATTTT CATSRPLGSGKGTDTQYF few TRBD2 TRBJ2-3 TRBV15
TGTGCCAGCAGTGACTCCGGAGGGTCAGGGCGGGCTTTCTTT CASSDSGGSGRAFF NA NA TRBJ1-1 TRBV6-4
TGTGCCAGCAGCTCCCATATGGGCCCCTATAACTATGGCTACACCTTC CASSSHMGPYNYGYTF NA NA TRBJ1-2 TRBV7-2
TGCGCCAGCAGCCGAGACATGAGCTCCTACGAGCAGTACTTC CASSRDMSSYEQYF NA NA TRBJ2-7 TRBV4-3
TGCGCCAGCAGCCAAGATCACCACACAGCTAACTATGGCTACACCTTC CASSQDHHTANYGYTF NA NA TRBJ1-2 TRBV4-3
TGTGCCAGCAGTTTAGGACGATCGGGGAGAGGCTACACCTTC CASSLGRSGRGYTF NA NA TRBJ1-2 TRBV27
TGTGCCAGCAGCCCACGGACAGGGGTCGGCCAGCCCCAGCATTTT CASSPRTGVGQPQHF few TRBD1 TRBJ1-5 TRBV7-2
TGTGCCAGCAGCCGCGGTTCCTACGAGCAGTACTTC CASSRGSYEQYF NA NA TRBJ2-7 TRBV12-3/TRBV12-4
TGTGCCAGCAGGACTTATGGGACCGGGGAGCTGTTTTTT CASRTYGTGELFF NA NA TRBJ2-2 TRBV6-6
TGTGCCAGCAGCCTAACAGGGGGCCTCTATCAGCCCCAGCATTTT CASSLTGGLYQPQHF NA TRBD1 TRBJ1-5 TRBV27
TGTGCCAGCAGCTTGGTAGGACAGGGGGATACTGAAGCTTTCTTT CASSLVGQGDTEAFF NA TRBD1 TRBJ1-1 TRBV7-2
TGTGCCAGCAGCTTGAGACTGCAGAATGAAAAACTGTTTTTT CASSLRLQNEKLFF NA NA TRBJ1-4 TRBV7-2
TGTGCCAGCAGCTTAGGACAGGGGAATGGCTACACCTTC CASSLGQGNGYTF NA TRBD1 TRBJ1-2 TRBV7-9
TGTGCCAGCAGTGACGGGACAGGGGGGCGACAGCCCCAGCATTTT CASSDGTGGRQPQHF NA TRBD1 TRBJ1-5 TRBV27
TGTGCCAGCAGCCAATGGAGGGGCACGCGGGAGACCCAGTACTTC CASSQWRGTRETQYF NA NA TRBJ2-5 TRBV3-1/TRBV3-2
TGTGCCATCAGTGAGTCCGGTTCGGGGACCGGGGAGCTGTTTTTT CAISESGSGTGELFF NA NA TRBJ2-2 TRBV10-3
TGTGCCAGCAGTTACTCGAGGGAAGGCTACACTGAAGCTTTCTTT CASSYSREGYTEAFF NA NA TRBJ1-1 TRBV6-6
TGTGCCAGCAGCCAAGATGGGGCAAAGAACACTGAAGCTTTCTTT CASSQDGAKNTEAFF NA NA TRBJ1-1 TRBV3-1/TRBV3-2
TGTGCCAGCACGATCCTCGGGGCTGGAAACACCATATATTTT CASTILGAGNTIYF NA NA TRBJ1-3 TRBV5-4
TGTGCCAGCAGCCGCCAGGGGACAGGGGTCGAGCAGTACTTC CASSRQGTGVEQYF NA TRBD1 TRBJ2-7 TRBV5-4
TGTGCCAGCAGCTTATCGAGCGGGAGAGAACTAGCCAAAAACATTCAGTACTTC CASSLSSGRELAKNIQYF NA TRBD2 TRBJ2-4 TRBV7-9
TGTGCCAGCAGTTTAAAGGGACTAGCGGGAGGGCCCCACAATGAGCAGTTCTTC CASSLKGLAGGPHNEQFF once TRBD2 TRBJ2-1 TRBV27
TGTGCCAGCAGCGAAGCTGACAGTGAAAAACTGTTTTTT CASSEADSEKLFF once NA TRBJ1-4 TRBV21-1
TGTGCCAGCGAAGCTCGGGGGTACGAGCAGTACTTC CASEARGYEQYF NA NA TRBJ2-7 TRBV5-4
TGCGCCAGCAGCTTGGATGGGCAGGGGGCTTTCTCCGAGCAGTACTTC CASSLDGQGAFSEQYF NA TRBD1 TRBJ2-7 TRBV5-1
TGTGCCAGCAGCCGAGGGGGGGCTAGCAATCAGCCCCAGCATTTT CASSRGGASNQPQHF NA NA TRBJ1-5 TRBV6-2/TRBV6-3